The present TCR beta chain was sequenced within a study of blood T cell repertoires in COVID-19. The data were produced by immunoSEQ multiplex PCR, yet TCRdb's version contains in-frame clones alone and is incomplete. The table shows 100,000 to 140,000 clones, with more than 70% occurring only once. This clone has only a few counts. This CDR3 is built from 14 residues. The V and J ends lost 2 bases and 5 bases respectively, with 12 bases between them. Germline V gene lookup returns CDR1 MGHDK and CDR2 SYGVNS. The sample taken for sequencing was peripheral blood. The source of this sequence is a man between 65 and 85 years old with acute or convalescent COVID-19. The rearrangement links TRBV25-1 to TRBJ1-2; no clear D gene. The CDR3 nucleotides read TGTGCCAGCAGTGAAGTTGGGAGCCCGTATGGCTACACCTTC. Translated, it gives CASSEVGSPYGYTF.